This entry concerns a single TCR beta chain. Its antigen is undetermined. The data belong to a study of response to subunit inactivated influenza vaccine. Study-wide findings and caveats: Few new T cells, the authors suggested, are recruited by each seasonal influenza vaccination.

Each CDR3 protein gets one entry after TCRdb re-called the RT-PCR reads with MiXCR. The data show 500,000 to 600,000 distinct CDR3 sequences, with 12% seen just once and roughly a tenth held by the top ten. The input for sequencing was PBMCs from blood, taken on the day of vaccination. This receptor was taken from a man over 45 who received an inactivated influenza vaccine.

The DNA for the CDR3 is TGTGCCAGCGGGGAACTAGCGAACAATGAGCAGTTCTTC. It translates to CASGELANNEQFF. This sequence joins TRBV27 and TRBJ2-1, with 7 bases lining up with TRBD2. V was clipped by 8 bases and J by 5 bases; unmatched bases: 6. Per the germline V gene, CDR1 is MNHEY and CDR2 is SMNVEV (reference sequence). CDR3 size: 13 residues.